The TCR beta chain under discussion was sequenced for a study of post-analysis software for immune sequencing data. Study results and caveats: Controls showed significantly higher normalized Chao1 diversity than did multiple sclerosis patients. Strong co-clustering by F measure linked samples that shared a preparation batch. With TRBV5-6, TRBV5-1 and TRBV20-1 included, about five TRBV segments were more frequent in patients than in controls.

After removal of 0 bases from V and 0 bases from J, the junction contained 9 bases not matched to a gene. This CDR3 contains 19 residues. Per germline, CDR1 SGHDT and CDR2 YYEEEE. Incorporated into the TCR beta cDNA libraries were unique molecular identifiers, which served to reduce PCR and sequencing biases. T cells numbering roughly 1 to 10 million yielded cDNA molecules that totaled roughly 500,000. TCRdb reanalysed the PCR reads using MiXCR and keeps one entry per CDR3 protein. The sample contains about 430,000 distinct CDR3 sequences, approximately 39% of which appear only once. This clonotype turned up a few times. No antigen is known for it.

The chain has TRBV5-6 and TRBJ2-1, with 10 bases lining up with TRBD2. The receptor was derived from a girl aged 2-9 years with multiple sclerosis. The sequenced sample was blood. In DNA form, the CDR3 reads TGTGCCAGCAGCTTGGAGGCTAGCGGGAGCCCGAGCTCCTACAATGAGCAGTTCTTC. Translating gives CASSLEASGSPSSYNEQFF.